One sample yielded the 12 T cell receptor beta chains listed below, sequenced in a study of regulatory T cells in long-lasting Graves disease. Regarding time point: newly diagnosed GD, antithyroid drugs for less than 3 months. PBMCs provided the RNA from which the TCR library was made. Construction of the TCR beta libraries employed iRepertoire HTBI primers in conjunction with Arm-PCR of CDR3 regions. MiXCR, applied by TCRdb to the multiplex PCR reads, yields one record per CDR3 protein. The sample shows 350,000 to 550,000 distinct CDR3 sequences, under 15% of them seen only once. These same records also appear under a second study, on T cells in Graves' hyperthyroidism and ophthalmopathy.

The sequencing used peripheral blood mononuclear cells (PBMCs), collected at new diagnosis, from a patient treated with antithyroid drugs. The receptors were sampled from a woman aged 25 to 39 with Graves disease.

This clonotype was seen repeatedly, ten times or more. The chain recombines TRBV2 with TRBJ2-5; D is possibly TRBD1 (5 bases). This CDR3 comprises 13 residues. Deletions cut 4 bases from V and 3 bases from J, with 9 bases between. The V gene's germline CDR1 is SNHLY and CDR2 FYNNEI. In DNA, the CDR3 is TGTGCCAGCAGTGTCGACAGCGAAGAGACCCAGTACTTC. Protein: CASSVDSEETQYF.

A few counts support this clonotype. This chain joins TRBV19 and TRBJ2-3; D is possibly TRBD2 (5 bases). The DNA end is a closer match to TRBJ2-5, so the J assignment may be wrong. CDR1 and CDR2 (germline): LNHDA, SQIVND (reference sequence). The CDR3 runs to 11 residues. Here the CDR3 DNA reads TGTGCCAGTAGTCAGGAGGCGACCCAGTACTTC. It translates to CASSQEATQYF.

The sample holds many counts of this clonotype. The chain is built from TRBV28 and TRBJ2-1; unclear D gene. Looked up from germline, CDR1 is MDHEN and CDR2 is SYDVKM. The CDR3 is 15 amino acids. Trimming took off 4 bases at V and 4 bases at J, with 14 bases between the two ends. DNA of the CDR3: TGTGCCAGCAGTTCCTCCGACGGGCGGTACAATGAGCAGTTCTTC. Protein: CASSSSDGRYNEQFF.

This clonotype appeared a few times. The chain uses TRBV15 and TRBJ2-1; the D is unclear. Between the trimmed V and J ends, which lost 0 bases and 7 bases, there was a span of 10 bases. The germline V gene has CDR1 LNHNV and CDR2 YYDKDF (reference sequence). The CDR3 has 14 amino acids. The DNA for the CDR3 is TGTGCCACCAGCAGAGATCTTGGGGATAATGAGCAGTTCTTC. Its protein is CATSRDLGDNEQFF.

This clonotype showed up many times. This CDR3 reads CASSYGTSETQYF. For the CDR3, the DNA is TGTGCCAGCAGTTATGGGACTAGCGAGACCCAGTACTTC. The rearrangement uses TRBV11-1 and TRBJ2-5; 9 bases agree with TRBD2. Germline trimming cut 6 bases from V and 5 bases from J; bases unmatched to any gene: 4. This CDR3 is built from 13 residues. The germline V gene encodes CDR1 SGHAT and CDR2 FQDESV (reference sequence).

The rearrangement uses TRBV4-1 and TRBJ2-1, with TRBD1 matching 8 bases. The CDR3 runs to 14 residues. Trimming took 4 bases from V and 8 from J; bases not matched to a gene: 7. Germline V gene sequence: CDR1 MGHRA, CDR2 YSYEKL. CDR3 sequence (DNA): TGCGCCAGCAGCCGCCTATTACAGGGGGATGAGCAGTTCTTC. Its translation is CASSRLLQGDEQFF.

This clonotype came up a few times. The gene calls are TRBV7-6 and TRBJ1-1; 8 bases are shared with TRBD1. V was clipped by 5 bases and J by 1 base; unmatched bases: 6. The V gene's germline CDR1 is SGHVS and CDR2 FNYEAQ. This CDR3 is 15 amino acids long. The DNA for the CDR3 is TGTGCCAGCAGCCCGGGGACAGGCCAGAACACTGAAGCTTTCTTT. This codes for CASSPGTGQNTEAFF.

This chain links TRBV4-1 with TRBJ2-7; D is undetermined. This CDR3 is 12 amino acids long. Trimming left V 1 base short and J 6 bases short, with 7 bases between. CDR1 is MGHRA and CDR2 is YSYEKL in the germline V gene. CDR3: CASSQGGAEQYF. The CDR3 DNA sequence: TGCGCCAGCAGCCAAGGAGGAGCCGAGCAGTACTTC.

The rearrangement uses TRBV5-4 and TRBJ1-1; D call uncertain. The CDR3 length is 14 residues. Trimming took off 6 bases at V and 0 bases at J, with 12 bases between the two ends. The germline CDR1 and CDR2 sequences are SGHNT and YYREEE (reference sequence). CDR3 residues: CASTYDALNTEAFF. The CDR3 DNA follows: TGTGCCAGCACCTACGACGCCTTGAACACTGAAGCTTTCTTT. The variable domain in full, completed from reference TRBV5-4 and TRBJ1-1, reads ETGVTQSPTHLIKTRGQQVTLRCSSQSGHNTVSWYQQALGQGPQFIFQYYREEENGRGNFPPRFSGLQFPNYSSELNVNALELDDSALYLCASTYDALNTEAFFGQGTRLTVV.

This clonotype was observed a handful of times. The gene calls are TRBV5-5 and TRBJ1-4, with TRBD1 as a possible D gene (6 bases). The CDR3 has 15 amino acids. V lost 3 bases and J lost 5, with 14 bases in between. Germline V gives CDR1 SGHKS, CDR2 YYEKEE (reference sequence). The DNA of the CDR3 is TGTGCCAGCAGCTCCTTGACAGGAGAAAATGAAAAACTGTTTTTT. This translates into CASSSLTGENEKLFF.

V is TRBV20-1 and J is TRBJ2-3; D call uncertain. The germline V gene encodes CDR1 DFQATT and CDR2 SNEGSKA (reference sequence). Deletions cut 1 base from V and 6 bases from J, with 11 bases between. The CDR3 length is 13 residues. The CDR3 sequence is CSARATAADTQYF. The CDR3 nucleotides read TGCAGTGCTAGAGCAACCGCGGCGGATACGCAGTATTTT.

This clonotype was observed a handful of times. The V and J genes are TRBV27 and TRBJ2-1; D not certain. CDR3 length: 14 residues. V was trimmed by 2 bases and J by 3 bases, leaving 8 bases between them. From germline, CDR1 is MNHEY and CDR2 SMNVEV (reference sequence). The CDR3: CASSLNHLYNEQFF. The DNA for the CDR3 is TGTGCCAGCAGTTTAAACCACCTCTACAATGAGCAGTTCTTC.